These T cell receptor beta chains were read from a single sample in a study of T-cell memory formation after mild COVID-19. TCRdb used MiXCR to reprocess the 5' RACE reads, holding one entry per CDR3 protein. The top ten clones hold around 20% of a sample with about 270,000 distinct CDR3 sequences, about a sixth of them seen once. Sequencing was carried out using PBMCs or a T cell subset sorted from them (not recorded which). The receptors derive from a man younger than 35 who had mild COVID-19 (a few samples of this study predate the infection). Cell type and time point are not known. Both conserved end residues are part of each CDR3. The D gene is left open where the match is weak. Rows give clone size only sometimes, using once, few, many, or a class for an expanded clone.

v_call	d_call	clone_size	j_call	cdr3_length	cdr3_nt	cdr3_aa
TRBV18	.	few	TRBJ1-2	15	TGTGCCAGCTCACCAACGACGAAAGGAACCTATGGCTACACCTTC	CASSPTTKGTYGYTF
TRBV21-1	.	many	TRBJ1-6	15	TGTGCCAGCAGCAAACCGGACAGAGCAAATTCACCCCTCCACTTT	CASSKPDRANSPLHF
TRBV20-1	.	few	TRBJ2-5	15	TGCAGTGCTAGTTCCGGGACTCTCACTACTGGGACCCAGTACTTC	CSASSGTLTTGTQYF
TRBV18	.	.	TRBJ2-5	15	TGTGCCAGCTCACCGGTCTCGGGGACGTGGGAGACCCAGTACTTC	CASSPVSGTWETQYF
TRBV20-1	TRBD2	.	TRBJ2-1	13	TGCAGTGCTGCGTCAGCGGGAGGTTATGAGCAGTTCTTC	CSAASAGGYEQFF
TRBV7-6	.	many	TRBJ2-3	14	TGTGCCAGCAGCTTAGACGCGACGGCAGATACGCAGTATTTT	CASSLDATADTQYF
TRBV11-2	.	.	TRBJ2-3	18	TGTGCCAGCAGCTCGGGACGGATTCTCTTTAAGAGGACAGATACGCAGTATTTT	CASSSGRILFKRTDTQYF
TRBV10-1	.	.	TRBJ2-5	13	TGCGCCAGCAGTGAGGGACACCAAGAGACCCAGTACTTC	CASSEGHQETQYF
TRBV19	.	few	TRBJ1-4	16	TGTGCCAGTAGTCCCTCCCCGCGAGCAACTAATGAAAAACTGTTTTTT	CASSPSPRATNEKLFF
TRBV9	TRBD2	few	TRBJ2-3	16	TGTGCCAGCAGTGCAAGGACTAGCGGCTTCACAGATACGCAGTATTTT	CASSARTSGFTDTQYF
TRBV12-3/TRBV12-4	.	.	TRBJ2-5	12	TGTGCCAGCAAAAGGTCCGGAGAGACCCAGTACTTC	CASKRSGETQYF
TRBV6-2/TRBV6-3	TRBD2	.	TRBJ2-1	17	TGTGCCAGCGAAGACCCCGGACTAGCGGGAGTAGGCAATGAGCAGTTCTTC	CASEDPGLAGVGNEQFF
TRBV20-1	.	.	TRBJ2-5	13	TGCAGTGCGCCCAGACAGATCCAAGAGACCCAGTACTTC	CSAPRQIQETQYF
TRBV6-2/TRBV6-3	.	few	TRBJ2-1	16	TGTGCCAGCAGTTCGACGCTTCTCCCCTCCTACAATGAGCAGTTCTTC	CASSSTLLPSYNEQFF
TRBV7-2	.	.	TRBJ2-3	14	TGTGCCAGCAGCTTCGCAGGGATAGCAGATACGCAGTATTTT	CASSFAGIADTQYF
TRBV7-8	.	.	TRBJ1-1	13	TGTGCCAGCAGCGGTCAACAGATTACTGAAGCTTTCTTT	CASSGQQITEAFF
TRBV5-4	TRBD1	once	TRBJ2-2	19	TGTGCCAGCAGCCCCTTACGGACAGGGGGCCGGCCAGACACCGGGGAGCTGTTTTTT	CASSPLRTGGRPDTGELFF
TRBV12-3/TRBV12-4	.	.	TRBJ1-1	16	TGTGCCAGCAGTACGTTTCTCGGACGGGGAGGCACTGAAGCTTTCTTT	CASSTFLGRGGTEAFF
TRBV11-2	.	.	TRBJ2-2	15	TGTGCCAGCAGCTTAGGCGCTAGCGACACCGGGGAGCTGTTTTTT	CASSLGASDTGELFF
TRBV5-4	.	.	TRBJ2-3	13	TGTGCCAGCAGCTTGGATAAACCGGAGGCGCAGTATTTT	CASSLDKPEAQYF
TRBV5-1	TRBD1	few	TRBJ1-1	16	TGCGCCAGCAGCCCAGGGACAGGGCTTTTGAACACTGAAGCTTTCTTT	CASSPGTGLLNTEAFF
TRBV15	.	.	TRBJ1-1	14	TGTGCCACCAGCAGAGATCAGGGGAGCACTGAAGCTTTCTTT	CATSRDQGSTEAFF
TRBV20-1	TRBD2	.	TRBJ2-3	13	TGCAGTGCTAGCGGGGGGGCCCCAGATACGCAGTATTTT	CSASGGAPDTQYF
TRBV7-6	.	few	TRBJ2-1	16	TGTGCCAGCAGCTTCCGGGCCTCCACCTCCTACAATGAGCAGTTCTTC	CASSFRASTSYNEQFF
TRBV25-1	.	few	TRBJ2-2	15	TGTGCCAGCAGTGTACCGGGACGGGGGTTTGGGGAGCTGTTTTTT	CASSVPGRGFGELFF
TRBV6-2/TRBV6-3	.	.	TRBJ1-3	13	TGTGCCAGCAGGAGGGGTGGTGGAAACACCATATATTTT	CASRRGGGNTIYF
TRBV5-1	TRBD2	few	TRBJ2-3	17	TGCGCCAGCAGCTTGGCCCCACTAGCGGGGGGCACGAATACGCAGTATTTT	CASSLAPLAGGTNTQYF
TRBV29-1	.	few	TRBJ2-3	14	TGCAGCGCCGGCGGAAGGGGTGGTAACCCTACGCAGTATTTT	CSAGGRGGNPTQYF
TRBV6-6	TRBD1	few	TRBJ1-6	18	TGTGCCAGCAGTAAACACCGGGACAGGGACGGTGGGAATTCACCCCTCCACTTT	CASSKHRDRDGGNSPLHF
TRBV11-2	.	.	TRBJ1-1	13	TGTGCCAGCAGGATACAGAGGGACACTGAAGCTTTCTTT	CASRIQRDTEAFF
TRBV20-1	.	few	TRBJ1-1	14	TGCAGTGCTAGAGGCGGGGGTACTAACACTGAAGCTTTCTTT	CSARGGGTNTEAFF
TRBV7-2	.	.	TRBJ1-5	14	TGTGCCAGCAGCTTTCTTGGCATAGATCAGCCCCAGCATTTT	CASSFLGIDQPQHF
TRBV13	.	once	TRBJ2-3	13	TGTGCCAGCAGCGCCGGTGTTGGGGATACGCAGTATTTT	CASSAGVGDTQYF
TRBV6-5	.	few	TRBJ1-1	13	TGTGCCAGCAGTTACTCGGGAGGGGTTGAAGCTTTCTTT	CASSYSGGVEAFF
TRBV18	.	.	TRBJ2-2	15	TGTGCCAGCTCACCACGACGAATGGACGCCGGGGAGCTGTTTTTT	CASSPRRMDAGELFF
TRBV5-1	.	.	TRBJ1-6	14	TGCGCCAGCAGCTTGGACAGTAATAATTCACCCCTCCACTTT	CASSLDSNNSPLHF
TRBV7-2	.	few	TRBJ2-3	14	TGTGCCAGCAGCTTCGCGGGGTACACAGATACGCAGTATTTT	CASSFAGYTDTQYF
TRBV30	TRBD2	few	TRBJ2-3	15	TGTGCCTGGGTCGGGCCGAGCGGGGGTACAGATACGCAGTATTTT	CAWVGPSGGTDTQYF
TRBV4-1	TRBD2	few	TRBJ2-1	18	TGCGCCAGCAGCCATTTAGCGGGGGTCGAAGGGTCCTACAATGAGCAGTTCTTC	CASSHLAGVEGSYNEQFF
TRBV7-6	.	.	TRBJ2-3	17	TGTGCCAGCAGCTTCCAGCCTAGCGCCTCTGGCGCAGATACGCAGTATTTT	CASSFQPSASGADTQYF
TRBV7-9	TRBD2	.	TRBJ2-1	15	TGTGCCAGCAGCTCCCCACTAGCGTGGCACAATGAGCAGTTCTTC	CASSSPLAWHNEQFF
TRBV6-2/TRBV6-3	.	.	TRBJ2-2	15	TGTGCCAGCAGTTACGGGACTCGGGGCACCGGGGAGCTGTTTTTT	CASSYGTRGTGELFF
TRBV5-1	.	.	TRBJ1-2	14	TGCGCCAGCGGGGGCGGTCCACCGGTTATGGCCTACACCTTC	CASGGGPPVMAYTF
TRBV7-3	.	few	TRBJ2-3	12	TGTGCCAGCAGCTCGAGACCAGATACGCAGTATTTT	CASSSRPDTQYF
TRBV7-9	.	.	TRBJ2-3	15	TGTGCCAGCAGCTTAGGGCCGATAGTCACAGATACGCAGTATTTT	CASSLGPIVTDTQYF
TRBV30	.	few	TRBJ2-7	13	TGTGCCTGGAGGTCCAGGGTCGACTACGAGCAGTACTTC	CAWRSRVDYEQYF
TRBV2	.	few	TRBJ2-2	13	TGTGCCACCCTTACCCAGGGTCCCGGGGAGCTGTTTTTT	CATLTQGPGELFF
TRBV2	.	once	TRBJ2-3	15	TGTGCCAGCGACGGACACAAAAACCGACCAGATACGCAGTATTTT	CASDGHKNRPDTQYF
TRBV4-3	.	once	TRBJ2-5	14	TGCGCCAGCAGCCAAGAAGGGACGGGAGAGACCCAGTACTTC	CASSQEGTGETQYF
TRBV5-1	TRBD2	few	TRBJ2-5	18	TGCGCCAGCAGCCTACGGACTAGCGGGGGCCCTTCCCAAGAGACCCAGTACTTC	CASSLRTSGGPSQETQYF
TRBV7-9	TRBD2	.	TRBJ2-1	16	TGTGCCAGCAGCGCCTCGGGACTAGCGGTGGGTATTGAGCAGTTCTTC	CASSASGLAVGIEQFF
TRBV14	TRBD1	.	TRBJ1-6	14	TGTGCCAGCAGCCCTAATTACAGGGGTTCACCCCTCCACTTT	CASSPNYRGSPLHF
TRBV5-4	.	many	TRBJ2-1	13	TGTGCCAGCAGGCTCCGAGTCGACAATGAGCAGTTCTTC	CASRLRVDNEQFF
TRBV3-1	TRBD1	many	TRBJ2-1	15	TGTGCCAGCAGCCAAGTCGGGACAGGGGTCAATGAGCAGTTCTTC	CASSQVGTGVNEQFF